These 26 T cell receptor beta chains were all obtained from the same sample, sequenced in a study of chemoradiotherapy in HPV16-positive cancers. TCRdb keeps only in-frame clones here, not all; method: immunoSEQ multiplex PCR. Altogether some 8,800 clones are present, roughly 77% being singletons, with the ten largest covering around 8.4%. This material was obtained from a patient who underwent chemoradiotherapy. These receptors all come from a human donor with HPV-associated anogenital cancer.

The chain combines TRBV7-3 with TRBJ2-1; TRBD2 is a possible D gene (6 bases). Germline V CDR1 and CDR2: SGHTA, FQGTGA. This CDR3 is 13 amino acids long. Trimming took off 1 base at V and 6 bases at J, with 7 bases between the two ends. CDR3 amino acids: CASSLSGANEQFF. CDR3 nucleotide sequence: TGTGCCAGCAGCTTAAGCGGGGCCAATGAGCAGTTCTTC.

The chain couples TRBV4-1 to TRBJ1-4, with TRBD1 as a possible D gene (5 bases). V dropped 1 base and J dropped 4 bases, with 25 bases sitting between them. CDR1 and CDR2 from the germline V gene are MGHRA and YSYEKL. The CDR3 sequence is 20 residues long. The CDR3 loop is CASSQVPFFGQGLVNEKLFF. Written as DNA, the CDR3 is TGCGCCAGCAGCCAAGTCCCGTTTTTCGGTCAGGGCCTTGTTAATGAAAAACTGTTTTTT.

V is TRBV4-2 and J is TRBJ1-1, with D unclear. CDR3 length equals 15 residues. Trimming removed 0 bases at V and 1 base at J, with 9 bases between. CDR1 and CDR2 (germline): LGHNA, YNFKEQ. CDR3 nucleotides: TGTGCCAGCAGCCAAGAGTTCTCTGGGAACACTGAAGCTTTCTTT. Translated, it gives CASSQEFSGNTEAFF.

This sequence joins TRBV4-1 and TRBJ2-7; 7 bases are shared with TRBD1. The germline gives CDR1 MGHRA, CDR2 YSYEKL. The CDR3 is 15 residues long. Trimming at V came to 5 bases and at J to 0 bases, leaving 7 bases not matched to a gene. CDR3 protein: CASSFRDSSSYEQYF. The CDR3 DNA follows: TGCGCCAGCAGCTTCCGGGACAGCAGCTCCTACGAGCAGTACTTC.

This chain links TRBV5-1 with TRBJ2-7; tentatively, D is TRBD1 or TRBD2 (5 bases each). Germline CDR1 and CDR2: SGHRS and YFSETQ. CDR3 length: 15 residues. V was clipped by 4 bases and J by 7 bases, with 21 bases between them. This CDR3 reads CASSLPVGTKGEQYF. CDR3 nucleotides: TGCGCCAGCAGCCTCCCCGTGGGGACCAAGGGGGAGCAGTACTTC.

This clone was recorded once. This CDR3 reads CASSDGGTGELFF. CDR3 in DNA: TGTGCCAGCAGTGACGGAGGGACCGGGGAGCTGTTTTTT. The chain employs TRBV6-4 and TRBJ2-2; D possibly corresponds to TRBD2 (6 bases). V lost 2 bases, J lost 5 bases, and 6 bases lay in between. This CDR3 contains 13 residues. Germline-derived CDR1 and CDR2 are MRHNA and SNTAGT.

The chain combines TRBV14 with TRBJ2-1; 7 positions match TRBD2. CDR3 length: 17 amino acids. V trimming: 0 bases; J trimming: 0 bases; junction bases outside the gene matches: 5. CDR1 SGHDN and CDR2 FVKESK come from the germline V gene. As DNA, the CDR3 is TGTGCCAGCAGCCAAGATTGGGGCGGGAGCTCCTACAATGAGCAGTTCTTC. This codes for CASSQDWGGSSYNEQFF.

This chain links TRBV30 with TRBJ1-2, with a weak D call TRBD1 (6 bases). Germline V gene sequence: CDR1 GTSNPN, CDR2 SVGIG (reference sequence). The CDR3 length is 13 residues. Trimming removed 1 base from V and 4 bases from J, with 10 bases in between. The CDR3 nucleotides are TGTGCCTGGAGTGCCTGGACAGCCTATGGCTACACCTTC. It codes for CAWSAWTAYGYTF.

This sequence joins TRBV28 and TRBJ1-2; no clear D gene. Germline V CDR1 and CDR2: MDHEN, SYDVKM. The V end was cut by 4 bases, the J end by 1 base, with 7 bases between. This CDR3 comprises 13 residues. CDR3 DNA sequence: TGTGCCAGCAGTTCGTCCCTTAACTATGGCTACACCTTC. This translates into CASSSSLNYGYTF.

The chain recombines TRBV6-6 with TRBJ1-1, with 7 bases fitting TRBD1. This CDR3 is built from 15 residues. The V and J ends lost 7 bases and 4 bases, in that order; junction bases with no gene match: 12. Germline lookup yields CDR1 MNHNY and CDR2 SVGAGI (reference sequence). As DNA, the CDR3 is TGTGCCAGCACCCTAAAGTCAGGGGGGGTCACTGAAGCTTTCTTT. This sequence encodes CASTLKSGGVTEAFF.

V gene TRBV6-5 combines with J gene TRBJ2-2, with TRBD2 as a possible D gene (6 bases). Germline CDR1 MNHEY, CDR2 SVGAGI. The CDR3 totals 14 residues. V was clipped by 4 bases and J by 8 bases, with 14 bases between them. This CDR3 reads CASSSGLDGGELFF. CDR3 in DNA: TGTGCCAGCAGTTCGGGACTGGACGGAGGGGAGCTGTTTTTT.

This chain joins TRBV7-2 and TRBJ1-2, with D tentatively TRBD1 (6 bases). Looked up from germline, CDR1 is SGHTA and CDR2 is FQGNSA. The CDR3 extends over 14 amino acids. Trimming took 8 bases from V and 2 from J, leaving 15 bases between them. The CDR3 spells CASAEGGRNYGYTF. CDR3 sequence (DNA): TGTGCCAGCGCAGAAGGGGGGCGCAACTATGGCTACACCTTC.

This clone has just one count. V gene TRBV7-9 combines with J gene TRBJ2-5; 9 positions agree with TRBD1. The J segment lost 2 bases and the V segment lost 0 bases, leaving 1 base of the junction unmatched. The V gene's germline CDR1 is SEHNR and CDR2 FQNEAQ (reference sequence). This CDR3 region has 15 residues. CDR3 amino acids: CASSLAQGAQETQYF. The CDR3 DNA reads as TGTGCCAGCAGCTTAGCACAGGGGGCTCAAGAGACCCAGTACTTC.

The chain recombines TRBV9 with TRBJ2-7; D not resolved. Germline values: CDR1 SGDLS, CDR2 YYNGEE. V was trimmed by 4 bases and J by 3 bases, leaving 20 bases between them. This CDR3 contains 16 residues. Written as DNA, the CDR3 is TGTGCCAGCAGCCAACGTTCGTTAAGTAGCTTCTACGAGCAGTACTTC. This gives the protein CASSQRSLSSFYEQYF.

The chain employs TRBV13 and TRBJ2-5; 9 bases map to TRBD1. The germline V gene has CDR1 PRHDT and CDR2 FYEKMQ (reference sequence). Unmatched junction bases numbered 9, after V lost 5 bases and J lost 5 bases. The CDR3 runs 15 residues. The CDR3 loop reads CASSPWTGERETQYF. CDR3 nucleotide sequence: TGTGCCAGCAGCCCTTGGACAGGGGAAAGGGAGACCCAGTACTTC.

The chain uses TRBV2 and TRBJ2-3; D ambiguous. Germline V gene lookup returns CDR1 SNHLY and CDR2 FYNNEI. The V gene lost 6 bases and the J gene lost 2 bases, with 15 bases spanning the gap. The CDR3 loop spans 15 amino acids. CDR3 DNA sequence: TGTGCCAGCAGGCCTAACGAGGATCTCACAGATACGCAGTATTTT. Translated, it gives CASRPNEDLTDTQYF.

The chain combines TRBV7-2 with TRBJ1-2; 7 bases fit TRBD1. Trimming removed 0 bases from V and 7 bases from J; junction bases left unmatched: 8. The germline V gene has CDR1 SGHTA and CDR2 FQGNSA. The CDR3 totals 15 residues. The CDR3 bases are TGTGCCAGCAGCTTAGCGTGGGCAGGGGGAAGTGGCTACACCTTC. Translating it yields CASSLAWAGGSGYTF.

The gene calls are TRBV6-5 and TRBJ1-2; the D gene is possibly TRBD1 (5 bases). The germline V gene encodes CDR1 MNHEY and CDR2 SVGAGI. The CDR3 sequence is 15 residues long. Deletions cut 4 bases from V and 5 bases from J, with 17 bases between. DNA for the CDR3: TGTGCCAGCAGTTCACCGGGGGAAGGGACTTATGGCTACACCTTC. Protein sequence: CASSSPGEGTYGYTF.

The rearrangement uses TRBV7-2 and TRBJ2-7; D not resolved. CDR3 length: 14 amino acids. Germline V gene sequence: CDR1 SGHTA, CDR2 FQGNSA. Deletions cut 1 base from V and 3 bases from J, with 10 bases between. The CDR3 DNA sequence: TGTGCCAGCAGCTTAGGCCACAACTACTACGAGCAGTACTTC. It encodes CASSLGHNYYEQYF.

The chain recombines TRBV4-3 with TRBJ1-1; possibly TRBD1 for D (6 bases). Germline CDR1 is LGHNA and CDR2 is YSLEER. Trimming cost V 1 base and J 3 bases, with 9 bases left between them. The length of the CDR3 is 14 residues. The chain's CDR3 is CASSQVAGDTEAFF. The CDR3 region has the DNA TGCGCCAGCAGCCAAGTGGCAGGGGACACTGAAGCTTTCTTT.

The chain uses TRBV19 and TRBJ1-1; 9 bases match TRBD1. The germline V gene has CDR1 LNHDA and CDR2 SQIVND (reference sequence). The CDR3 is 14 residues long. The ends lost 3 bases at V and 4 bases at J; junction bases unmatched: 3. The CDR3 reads CASSIMGQGTEAFF. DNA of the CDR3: TGTGCCAGTAGTATTATGGGACAGGGCACTGAAGCTTTCTTT.

The CDR3 here is CASSQIVSGTGELFF. CDR3 coding DNA: TGTGCCAGCAGCCAAATCGTAAGCGGCACCGGGGAGCTGTTTTTT. The chain couples TRBV7-3 to TRBJ2-2; the D gene is possibly TRBD2 (5 bases). This CDR3 is built from 15 residues. Trimming removed 5 bases from V and 4 bases from J, with 14 bases in between. Looked up from germline, CDR1 is SGHTA and CDR2 is FQGTGA.

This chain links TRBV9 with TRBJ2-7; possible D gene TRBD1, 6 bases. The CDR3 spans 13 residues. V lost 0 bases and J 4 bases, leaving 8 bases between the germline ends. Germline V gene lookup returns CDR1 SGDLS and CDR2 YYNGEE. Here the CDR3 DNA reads TGTGCCAGCAGCGTAGCACAGGGTTACGAGCAGTACTTC. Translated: CASSVAQGYEQYF.

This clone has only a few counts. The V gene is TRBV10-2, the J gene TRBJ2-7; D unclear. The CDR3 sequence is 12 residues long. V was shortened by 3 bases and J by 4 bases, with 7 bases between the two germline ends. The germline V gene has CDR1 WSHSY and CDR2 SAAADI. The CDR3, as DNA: TGCGCCAGCAGTGAATCCGGTTACGAGCAGTACTTC. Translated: CASSESGYEQYF.

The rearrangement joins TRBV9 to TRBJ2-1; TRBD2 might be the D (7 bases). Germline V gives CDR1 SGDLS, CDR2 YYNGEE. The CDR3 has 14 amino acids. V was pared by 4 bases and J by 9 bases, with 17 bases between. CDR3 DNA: TGTGCCAGCAGCCCAGCAGAGGGGGGGCGTGAGCAGTTCTTC. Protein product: CASSPAEGGREQFF.

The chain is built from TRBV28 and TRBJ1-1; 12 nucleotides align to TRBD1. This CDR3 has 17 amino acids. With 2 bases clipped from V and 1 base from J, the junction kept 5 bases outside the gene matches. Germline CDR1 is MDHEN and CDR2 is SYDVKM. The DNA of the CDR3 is TGTGCCAGCAGTTTACCGGGACAGGGGGCAAAGAACACTGAAGCTTTCTTT. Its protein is CASSLPGQGAKNTEAFF.